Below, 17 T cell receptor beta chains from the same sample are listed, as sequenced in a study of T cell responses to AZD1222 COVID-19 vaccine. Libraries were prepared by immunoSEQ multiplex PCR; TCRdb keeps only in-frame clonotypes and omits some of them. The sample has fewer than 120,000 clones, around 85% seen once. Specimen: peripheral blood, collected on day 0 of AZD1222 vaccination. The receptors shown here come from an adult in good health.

CDR3 sequence: CASSSQGETQYF. The CDR3 DNA is TGTGCCAGCTCATCCCAAGGGGAGACCCAGTACTTC. This sequence joins TRBV18 and TRBJ2-5; no clear D. Germline V gene data show CDR1 as KGHSH and CDR2 as LQKENI. CDR3 size: 12 residues. Trimming cost V 5 bases and J 5 bases, with 9 bases left between them.

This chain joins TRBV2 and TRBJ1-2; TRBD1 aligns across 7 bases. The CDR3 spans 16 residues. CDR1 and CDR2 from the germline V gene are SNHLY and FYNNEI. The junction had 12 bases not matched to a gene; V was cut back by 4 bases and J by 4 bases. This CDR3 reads CASSGQGLGSIYGYTF. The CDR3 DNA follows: TGTGCCAGCAGTGGACAGGGTTTGGGTAGTATCTATGGCTACACCTTC.

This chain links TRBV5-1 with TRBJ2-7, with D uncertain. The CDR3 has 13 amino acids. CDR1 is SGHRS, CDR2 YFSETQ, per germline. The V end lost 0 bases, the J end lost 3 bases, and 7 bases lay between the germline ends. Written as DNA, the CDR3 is TGCGCCAGCAGCTTGGACCCGGGCTACGAGCAGTACTTC. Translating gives CASSLDPGYEQYF.

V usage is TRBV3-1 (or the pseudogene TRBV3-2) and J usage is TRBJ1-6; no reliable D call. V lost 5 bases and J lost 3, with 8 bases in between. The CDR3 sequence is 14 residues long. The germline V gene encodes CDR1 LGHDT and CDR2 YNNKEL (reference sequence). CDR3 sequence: CASSRTDYNSPLHF. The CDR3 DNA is TGTGCCAGCAGCAGGACGGACTATAATTCACCCCTCCACTTT.

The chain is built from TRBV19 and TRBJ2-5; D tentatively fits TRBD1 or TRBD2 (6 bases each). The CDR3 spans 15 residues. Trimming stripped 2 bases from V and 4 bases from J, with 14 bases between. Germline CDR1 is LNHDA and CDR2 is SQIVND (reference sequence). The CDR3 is CASSIWHGGLETQYF. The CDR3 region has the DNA TGTGCCAGTAGTATATGGCATGGGGGGCTAGAGACCCAGTACTTC.

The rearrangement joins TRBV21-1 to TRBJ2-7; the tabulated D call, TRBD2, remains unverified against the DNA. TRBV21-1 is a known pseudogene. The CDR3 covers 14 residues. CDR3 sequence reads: CASREVPEGYEQYF. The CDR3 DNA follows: TGTGCCAGCAGAGAGGTGCCAGAGGGCTACGAGCAGTACTTC.

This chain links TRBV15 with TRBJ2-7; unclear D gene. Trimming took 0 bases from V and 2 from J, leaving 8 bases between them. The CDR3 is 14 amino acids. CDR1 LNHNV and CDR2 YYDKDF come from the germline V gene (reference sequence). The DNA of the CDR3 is TGTGCCACCAGCAGAGATACTACCGCCTACGAGCAGTACTTC. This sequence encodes CATSRDTTAYEQYF.

The CDR3 loop is CASSIPRGYGYTF. In DNA, the CDR3 is TGTGCCAGTAGTATTCCGAGAGGCTATGGCTACACCTTC. This chain uses TRBV19 with TRBJ1-2; D remains ambiguous. There are 13 residues in the CDR3. The germline V and J ends were trimmed by 3 bases and 4 bases, with 9 bases remaining between them. The germline V gene encodes CDR1 LNHDA and CDR2 SQIVND (reference sequence).

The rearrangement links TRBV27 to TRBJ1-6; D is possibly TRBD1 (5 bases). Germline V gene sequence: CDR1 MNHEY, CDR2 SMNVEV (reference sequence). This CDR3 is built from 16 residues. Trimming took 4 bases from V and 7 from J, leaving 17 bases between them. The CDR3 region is CASSSQAYGANSPLHF. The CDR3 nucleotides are TGTGCCAGCAGTTCCCAGGCATACGGGGCGAATTCACCCCTCCACTTT.

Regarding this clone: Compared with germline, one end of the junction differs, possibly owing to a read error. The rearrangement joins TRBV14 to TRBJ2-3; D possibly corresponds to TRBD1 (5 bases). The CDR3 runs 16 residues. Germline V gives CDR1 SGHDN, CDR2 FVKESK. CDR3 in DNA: TGTGCCAGCAGCAAAGAGATAGGGGTACTCACAGATACGCAGTATTTT. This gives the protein CASSKEIGVLTDTQYF.

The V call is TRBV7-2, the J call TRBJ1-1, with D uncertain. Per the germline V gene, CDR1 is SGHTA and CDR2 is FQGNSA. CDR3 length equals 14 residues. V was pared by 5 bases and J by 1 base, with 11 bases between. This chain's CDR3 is CASSHPPPNTEAFF. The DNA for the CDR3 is TGTGCCAGCAGCCACCCCCCCCCGAACACTGAAGCTTTCTTT.

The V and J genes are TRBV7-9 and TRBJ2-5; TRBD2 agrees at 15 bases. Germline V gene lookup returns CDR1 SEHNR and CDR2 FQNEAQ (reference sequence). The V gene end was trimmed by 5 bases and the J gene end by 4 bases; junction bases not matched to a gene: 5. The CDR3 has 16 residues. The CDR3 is CASSRGLAGGGETQYF. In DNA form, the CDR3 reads TGTGCCAGCAGCCGGGGACTAGCGGGGGGTGGAGAGACCCAGTACTTC.

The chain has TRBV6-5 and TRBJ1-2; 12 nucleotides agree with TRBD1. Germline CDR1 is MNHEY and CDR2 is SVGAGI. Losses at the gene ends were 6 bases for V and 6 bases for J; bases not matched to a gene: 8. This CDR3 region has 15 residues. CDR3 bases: TGTGCCAGCAGACTACCGGGACAGGGGGCGGATGGCTACACCTTC. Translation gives CASRLPGQGADGYTF.

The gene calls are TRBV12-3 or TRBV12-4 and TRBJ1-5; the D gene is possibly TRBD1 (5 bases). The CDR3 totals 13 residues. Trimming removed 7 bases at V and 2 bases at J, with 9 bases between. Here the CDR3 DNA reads TGTGCCAGCACCCAGGGCGGCAATCAGCCCCAGCATTTT. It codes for CASTQGGNQPQHF.

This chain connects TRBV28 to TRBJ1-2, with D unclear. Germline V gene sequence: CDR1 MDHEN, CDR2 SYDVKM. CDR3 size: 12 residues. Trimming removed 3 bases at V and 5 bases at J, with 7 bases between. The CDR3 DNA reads TGTGCCAGCAGTTTGAGGACTTATGGCTACACCTTC. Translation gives CASSLRTYGYTF.

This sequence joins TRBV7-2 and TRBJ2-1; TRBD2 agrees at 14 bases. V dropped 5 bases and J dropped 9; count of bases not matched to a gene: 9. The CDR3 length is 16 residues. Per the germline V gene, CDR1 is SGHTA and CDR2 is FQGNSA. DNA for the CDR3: TGTGCCAGCAGCCCAAGCGGACTAGCGGGGGGTGGTGAGCAGTTCTTC. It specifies CASSPSGLAGGGEQFF.

The CDR3 sequence: CASSMSGVDTQYF. In DNA form, the CDR3 reads TGTGCCAGTAGTATGTCGGGAGTAGATACGCAGTATTTT. The V call is TRBV19, the J call TRBJ2-3; maybe TRBD2 (6 bases). This CDR3 has 13 amino acids. The ends were cut back, 3 bases at V and 5 bases at J, with 9 bases in the middle. Germline loops: CDR1 LNHDA, CDR2 SQIVND (reference sequence).